This TCR beta chain was found in a study of siplizumab effects on memory and regulatory T cells. V gave up 0 bases and J gave up 6 bases, with 4 bases separating them. This CDR3 has 12 residues. Germline V gives CDR1 MNHNS, CDR2 SASEGT. In regard to this clone: Its antigen is currently unknown.

Clones were sequenced by immunoSEQ multiplex PCR, and TCRdb holds only the in-frame ones, with some missing. The table lists approximately 120,000 clones, about 92% of them singletons, with roughly 0.75% in the top ten. Study observations and caveats: Siplizumab conditions gave an average of almost 70% Treg-derived mappable alloreactive CD4+ clones, versus around 30% for controls. No assignable naive or memory phenotype existed for roughly 80-96% of proliferating CD4+ or CD8+ clones.

The specimen was Tregs sorted from blood. The chain carries TRBV6-1 and TRBJ2-3; D remains unclear. The receptor was isolated from a human donor in good health. The CDR3 nucleotides are TGTGCCAGCAGTGAAGCAGGCGATACGCAGTATTTT. Translated: CASSEAGDTQYF.